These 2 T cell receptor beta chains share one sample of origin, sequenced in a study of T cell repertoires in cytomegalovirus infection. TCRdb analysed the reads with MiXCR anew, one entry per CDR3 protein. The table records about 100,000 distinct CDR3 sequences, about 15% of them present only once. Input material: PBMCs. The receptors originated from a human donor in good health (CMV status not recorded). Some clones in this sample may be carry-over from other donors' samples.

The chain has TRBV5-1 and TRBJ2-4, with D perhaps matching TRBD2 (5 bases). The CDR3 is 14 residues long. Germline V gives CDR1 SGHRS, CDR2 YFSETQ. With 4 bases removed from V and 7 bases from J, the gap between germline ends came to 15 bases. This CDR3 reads CASSHRTDGNIQYF. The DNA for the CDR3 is TGCGCCAGCAGCCATCGGACTGATGGGAACATTCAGTACTTC.

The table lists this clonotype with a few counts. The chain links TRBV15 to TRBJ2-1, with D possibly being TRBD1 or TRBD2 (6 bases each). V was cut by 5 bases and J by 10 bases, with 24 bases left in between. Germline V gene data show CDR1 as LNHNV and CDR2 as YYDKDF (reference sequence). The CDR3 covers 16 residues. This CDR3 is CATSGHLIGGDSEQFF. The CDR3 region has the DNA TGTGCCACCAGCGGCCACCTCATCGGGGGCGATTCGGAGCAGTTCTTC.